This entry is about one T cell receptor (beta chain). This clonotype was observed many times. This clone's antigen is unknown. The record has no base qualities; no much larger clone is one base away. In the germline V gene (reference sequence), CDR1 corresponds to LGHDT and CDR2 to YNNKEL. Relative to germline, V is 0 bases shorter and J is 2 bases shorter, with 20 bases between their ends. The CDR3 contains 18 residues, cysteine and phenylalanine counted. Left in the record is the CDR3 DNA by itself, 54 bases read in frame from the first base. The libraries included unique molecular identifier barcodes, and the barcodes were used to quantify clonotypes. Qiagen AllPrep DNA/RNA Micro kits were used to isolate total RNA, and an Agilent TapeStation was used to check RNA quality. TCR beta libraries were constructed by 5' RACE, in which cDNA synthesis was followed by two PCR steps with TCR beta constant-region gene-specific primers. Sequencing of the TCR beta libraries was performed on an Illumina MiSeq platform. The original methods were these. MIGEC, MiXCR and VDJtools were used to process the reads. Clonotype frequency was computed as the clonotype's share of unique molecular identifiers among all unique molecular identifiers in the sample. Nonfunctional TRBV genes classified in IMGT as pseudogenes or open reading frames, such as TRBV1, TRBV12-1 and TRBV21, were excluded. Clones were called with MiXCR by TCRdb after fastp trimmed the public reads at Q25, and only in-frame beta chains were retained. Rows with one shared CDR3 protein collapse into an entry with the most common genes and DNA. The V and J calls were determined by TCRdb, not by the authors. The table for this sample lists about 20,000 distinct CDR3 sequences; 2% to 2.5% of them were counted only once. The top ten constitute approximately 5.4% of the sample.

The data were obtained in a study of beta chain bispecific antibodies for T cell cancers (dated by TCRdb to 2020 to 2023). Broadly, across the study: Healthy donor T cells were cocultured with T cell leukemia lines and bispecific antibodies, and TRBV sequencing of the surviving cells was then used to measure how much each TRBV family was depleted. On the cell surface, TRBV12 (TRBV12-3) was expressed by Jurkat cells, whereas TRBV5-5 was expressed by HPB-ALL cells.

Paper-wide results and their limitations: Each sequenced sample mixed leukemia cell line cells with normal T cells, and most targeted TRBV signal came from the leukemia cells rather than normal T cells. Cross-reactivity of the anti-TRBV5-5 antibody with TRBV5-6 was attributed to high sequence similarity between the two genes. Except for the targeted genes and closely related genes, all other TRBV family members appeared to be unaffected by the TRBV-directed bispecific antibodies. Relative to anti-CD19, the TRBV12-3 share of total TRBV signal was reduced by around 99% after anti-TRBV12 exposure, whereas a nonsignificant over 30% decrease was observed for TRBV12-4.

Per the publication, the treatment or condition label means: alpha-V12: anti-TRBV12 scFv linked to anti-CD3 scFv. For approximately three days, T cells were expanded from blood mononuclear cells using either the anti-CD3 antibody OKT3 or CD3/CD28 Dynabeads. The anti-TRBV12 bispecific sample was taken from a coculture of Jurkat leukemia cells with normal T cells and was compared with an anti-CD19 bispecific control coculture. The culture conditions for expanded T cells were RPMI 1640 plus 10% fetal bovine serum, recombinant human IL-2 (about 90 IU/ml) and IL-7 (about 5 ng/ml). Cocultures combined 5 x 10^4 or so normal T cells with 5 x 10^4 or so target cells and bispecific antibody in approximately 100 ul, incubated 17 hours at 37°C. Each bispecific antibody consisted of two single-chain variable fragments expressed in a single-chain diabody format with a His tag. The effector T cells were obtained from healthy human donors, with peripheral blood mononuclear cells isolated from leukapheresis samples by Ficoll density gradient centrifugation.

The chain couples TRBV3-1 to TRBJ2-7, with no confidently assigned D gene. The sequence came from a human donor in good health. Some clones in this sample may be carry-over from other donors' samples. The specimen comprised healthy donor T cells cultured with leukemia cells, sampled from a culture containing a bispecific antibody targeting TCR Vbeta12. The CDR3: CASSQDQDGPNGPYEQYF. The DNA is as follows: TGTGCCAGCAGCCAAGATCAAGACGGGCCAAACGGTCCCTACGAGCAGTACTTC.